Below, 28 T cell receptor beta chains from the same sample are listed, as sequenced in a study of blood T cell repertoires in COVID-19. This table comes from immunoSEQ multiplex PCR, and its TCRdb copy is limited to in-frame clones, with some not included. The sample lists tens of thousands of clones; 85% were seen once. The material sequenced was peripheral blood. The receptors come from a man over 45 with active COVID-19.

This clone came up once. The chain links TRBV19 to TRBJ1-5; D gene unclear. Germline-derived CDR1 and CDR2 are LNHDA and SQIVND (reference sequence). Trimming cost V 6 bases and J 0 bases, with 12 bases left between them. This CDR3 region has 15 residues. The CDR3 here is CASRVGGDSNQPQHF. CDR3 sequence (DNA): TGTGCCAGTAGGGTGGGCGGGGATAGCAATCAGCCCCAGCATTTT.

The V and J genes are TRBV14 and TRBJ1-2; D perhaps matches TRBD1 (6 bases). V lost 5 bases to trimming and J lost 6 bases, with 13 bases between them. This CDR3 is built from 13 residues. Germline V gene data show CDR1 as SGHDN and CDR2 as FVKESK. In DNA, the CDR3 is TGTGCCAGCAGCGCGAGGCAGGGGAATGGCTACACCTTC. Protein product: CASSARQGNGYTF.

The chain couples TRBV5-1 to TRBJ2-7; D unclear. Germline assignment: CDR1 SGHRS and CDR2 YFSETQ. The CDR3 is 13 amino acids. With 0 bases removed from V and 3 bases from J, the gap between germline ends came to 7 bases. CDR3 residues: CASSLAANYEQYF. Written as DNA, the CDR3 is TGCGCCAGCAGCTTGGCAGCGAACTACGAGCAGTACTTC.

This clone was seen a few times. This CDR3 is CASSQALSSYNEQFF. In DNA form, the CDR3 reads TGCGCCAGCAGCCAAGCACTAAGCTCCTACAATGAGCAGTTCTTC. The chain joins TRBV4-1 to TRBJ2-1; D remains unclear. This CDR3 has 15 residues. Trimming shortened V by 1 base and J by 0 bases, and 7 bases separated the two germline ends. Germline-derived CDR1 and CDR2 are MGHRA and YSYEKL.

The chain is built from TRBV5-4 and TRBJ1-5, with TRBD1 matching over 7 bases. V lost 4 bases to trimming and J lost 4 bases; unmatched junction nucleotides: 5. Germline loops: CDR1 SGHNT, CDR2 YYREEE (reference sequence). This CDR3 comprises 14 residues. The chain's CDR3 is CASSTGTDNQPQHF. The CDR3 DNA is TGTGCCAGCAGCACCGGGACAGATAATCAGCCCCAGCATTTT.

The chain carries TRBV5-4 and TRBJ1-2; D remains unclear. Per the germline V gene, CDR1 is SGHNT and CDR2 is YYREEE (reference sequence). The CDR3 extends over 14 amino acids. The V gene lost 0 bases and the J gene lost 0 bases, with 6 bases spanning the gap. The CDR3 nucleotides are TGTGCCAGCAGCTTGGCCCTCTCTAACTATGGCTACACCTTC. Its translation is CASSLALSNYGYTF.

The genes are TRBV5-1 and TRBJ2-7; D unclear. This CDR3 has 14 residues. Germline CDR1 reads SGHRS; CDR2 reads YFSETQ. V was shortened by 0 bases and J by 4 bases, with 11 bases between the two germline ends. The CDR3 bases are TGCGCCAGCAGCTTGGCCGGCGGCAGATACGAGCAGTACTTC. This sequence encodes CASSLAGGRYEQYF.

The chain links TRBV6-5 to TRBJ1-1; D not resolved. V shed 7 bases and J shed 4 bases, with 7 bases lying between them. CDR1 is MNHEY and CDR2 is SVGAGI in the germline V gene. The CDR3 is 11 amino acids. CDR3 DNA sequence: TGTGCCAGCACCCGCGGCACTGAAGCTTTCTTT. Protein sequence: CASTRGTEAFF.

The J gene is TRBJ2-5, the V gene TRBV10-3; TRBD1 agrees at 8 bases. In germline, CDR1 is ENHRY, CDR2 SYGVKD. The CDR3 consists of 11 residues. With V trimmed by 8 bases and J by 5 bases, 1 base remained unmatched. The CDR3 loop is CAIRQGETQYF. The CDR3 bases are TGTGCCATCCGACAGGGGGAGACCCAGTACTTC.

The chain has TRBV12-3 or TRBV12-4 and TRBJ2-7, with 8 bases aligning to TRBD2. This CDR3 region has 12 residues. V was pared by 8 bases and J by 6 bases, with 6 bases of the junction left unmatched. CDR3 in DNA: TGTGCCAGCGCTAGCGGGCCTCGCGAGCAGTACTTC. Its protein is CASASGPREQYF.

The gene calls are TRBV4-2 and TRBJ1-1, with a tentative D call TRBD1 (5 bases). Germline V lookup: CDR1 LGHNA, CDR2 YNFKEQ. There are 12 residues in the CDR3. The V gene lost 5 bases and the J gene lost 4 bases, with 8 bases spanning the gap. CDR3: CASSVRGTEAFF. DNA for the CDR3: TGTGCCAGCAGCGTAAGGGGCACTGAAGCTTTCTTT.

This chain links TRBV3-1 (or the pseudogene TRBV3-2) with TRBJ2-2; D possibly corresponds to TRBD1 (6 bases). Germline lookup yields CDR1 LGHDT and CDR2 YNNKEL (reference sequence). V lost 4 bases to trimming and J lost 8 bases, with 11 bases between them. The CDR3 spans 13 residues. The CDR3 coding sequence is TGTGCCAGCAGCCTGGCCGGGACAGGGGAGCTGTTTTTT. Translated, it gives CASSLAGTGELFF.

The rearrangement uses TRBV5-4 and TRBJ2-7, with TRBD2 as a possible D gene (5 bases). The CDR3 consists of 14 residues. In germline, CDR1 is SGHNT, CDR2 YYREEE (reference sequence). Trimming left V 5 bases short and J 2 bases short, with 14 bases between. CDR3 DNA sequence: TGTGCCAGCAGTAGAAAGGACTCGACCTACGAGCAGTACTTC. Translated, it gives CASSRKDSTYEQYF.

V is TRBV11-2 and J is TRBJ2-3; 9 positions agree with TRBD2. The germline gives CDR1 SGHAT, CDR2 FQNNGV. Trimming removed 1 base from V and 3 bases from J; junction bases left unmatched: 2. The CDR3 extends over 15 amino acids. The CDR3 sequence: CASSLGGRVTDTQYF. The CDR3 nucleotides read TGTGCCAGCAGCTTAGGCGGGAGGGTGACAGATACGCAGTATTTT.

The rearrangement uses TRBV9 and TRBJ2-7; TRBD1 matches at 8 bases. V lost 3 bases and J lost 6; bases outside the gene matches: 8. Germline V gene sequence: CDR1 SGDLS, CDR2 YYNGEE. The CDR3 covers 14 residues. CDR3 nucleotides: TGTGCCAGCAGCGCCTCCGGACAGGGAATCGAGCAGTACTTC. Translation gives CASSASGQGIEQYF.

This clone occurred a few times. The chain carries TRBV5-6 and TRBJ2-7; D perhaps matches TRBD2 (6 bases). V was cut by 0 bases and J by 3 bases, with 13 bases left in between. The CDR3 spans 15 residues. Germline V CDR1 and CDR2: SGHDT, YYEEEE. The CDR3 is CASSLGGTGSYEQYF. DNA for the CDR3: TGTGCCAGCAGCTTGGGCGGGACCGGGAGCTACGAGCAGTACTTC. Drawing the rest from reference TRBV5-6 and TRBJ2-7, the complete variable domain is DAGVTQSPTHLIKTRGQQVTLRCSPKSGHDTVSWYQQALGQGPQFIFQYYEEEERQRGNFPDRFSGHQFPNYSSELNVNALLLGDSALYLCASSLGGTGSYEQYFGPGTRLTVT.

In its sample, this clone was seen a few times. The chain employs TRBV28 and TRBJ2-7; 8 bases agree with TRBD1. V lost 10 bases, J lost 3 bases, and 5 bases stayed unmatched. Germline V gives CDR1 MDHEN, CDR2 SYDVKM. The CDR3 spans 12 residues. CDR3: CATQGANYEQYF. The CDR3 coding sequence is TGTGCCACCCAGGGGGCGAACTACGAGCAGTACTTC.

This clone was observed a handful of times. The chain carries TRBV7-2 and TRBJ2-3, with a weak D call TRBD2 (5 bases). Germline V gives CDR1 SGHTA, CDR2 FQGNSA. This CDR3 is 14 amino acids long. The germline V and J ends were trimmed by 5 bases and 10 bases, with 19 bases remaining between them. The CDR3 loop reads CASSPEPASRAQYF. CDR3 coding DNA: TGTGCCAGCAGCCCAGAACCCGCTAGCAGAGCGCAGTATTTT. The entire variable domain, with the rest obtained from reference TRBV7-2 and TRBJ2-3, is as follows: GAGVSQSPSNKVTEKGKDVELRCDPISGHTALYWYRQSLGQGLEFLIYFQGNSAPDKSGLPSDRFSAERTGGSVSTLTIQRTQQEDSAVYLCASSPEPASRAQYFGPGTRLTVL.

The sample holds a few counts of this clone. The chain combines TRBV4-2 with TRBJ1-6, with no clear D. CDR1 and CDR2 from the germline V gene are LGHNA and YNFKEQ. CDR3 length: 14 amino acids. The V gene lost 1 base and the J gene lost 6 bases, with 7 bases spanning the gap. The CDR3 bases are TGTGCCAGCAGCCAAGTGGCAGGTAATTCACCCCTCCACTTT. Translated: CASSQVAGNSPLHF.

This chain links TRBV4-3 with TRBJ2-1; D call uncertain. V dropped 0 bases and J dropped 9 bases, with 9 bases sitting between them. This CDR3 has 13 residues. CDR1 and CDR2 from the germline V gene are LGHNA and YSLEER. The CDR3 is CASSQDVKSEQFF. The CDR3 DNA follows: TGCGCCAGCAGCCAAGATGTTAAGAGTGAGCAGTTCTTC.

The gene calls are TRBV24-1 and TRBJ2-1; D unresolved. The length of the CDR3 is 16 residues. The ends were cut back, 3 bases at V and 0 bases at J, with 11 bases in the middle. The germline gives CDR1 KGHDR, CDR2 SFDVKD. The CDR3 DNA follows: TGTGCCACCAGTGATAGGAGCCGGAGCTCCTACAATGAGCAGTTCTTC. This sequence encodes CATSDRSRSSYNEQFF.

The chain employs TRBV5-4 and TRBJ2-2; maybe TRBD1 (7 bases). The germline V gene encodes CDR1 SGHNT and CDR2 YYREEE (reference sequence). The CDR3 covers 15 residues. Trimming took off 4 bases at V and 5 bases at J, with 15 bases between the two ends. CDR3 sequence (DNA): TGTGCCAGCAGCCGTGACAGGGCGGGGACCGGGGAGCTGTTTTTT. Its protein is CASSRDRAGTGELFF.

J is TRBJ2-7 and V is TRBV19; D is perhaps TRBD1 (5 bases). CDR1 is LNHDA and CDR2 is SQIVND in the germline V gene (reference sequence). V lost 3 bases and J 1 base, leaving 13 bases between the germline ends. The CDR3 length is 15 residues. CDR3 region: CASSIDSQSSYEQYF. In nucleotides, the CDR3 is TGTGCCAGTAGTATTGACAGCCAGTCGTCCTACGAGCAGTACTTC.

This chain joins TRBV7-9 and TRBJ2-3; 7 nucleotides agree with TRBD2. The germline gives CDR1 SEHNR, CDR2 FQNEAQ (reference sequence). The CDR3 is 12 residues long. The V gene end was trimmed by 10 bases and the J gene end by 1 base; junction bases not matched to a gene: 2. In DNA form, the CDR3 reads TGTGCCATGGGGGGGGGCACAGATACGCAGTATTTT. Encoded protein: CAMGGGTDTQYF.

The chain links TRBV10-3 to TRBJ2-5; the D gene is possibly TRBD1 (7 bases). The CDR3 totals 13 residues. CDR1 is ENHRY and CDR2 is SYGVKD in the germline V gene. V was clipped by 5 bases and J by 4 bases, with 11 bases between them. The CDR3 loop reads CAISRQGGETQYF. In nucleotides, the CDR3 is TGTGCCATCAGTCGACAGGGAGGAGAGACCCAGTACTTC.

The CDR3 region has the DNA TGTGCCACCAGTAGTCCGGCGGGAGCGGACGGGGAGCTGTTTTTT. Translated: CATSSPAGADGELFF. The V call is TRBV24-1, the J call TRBJ2-2; 7 bases fit TRBD2. The trim removed 6 bases at V and 7 bases at J, leaving 10 bases unmatched. CDR3 length equals 15 residues. Looked up from germline, CDR1 is KGHDR and CDR2 is SFDVKD.

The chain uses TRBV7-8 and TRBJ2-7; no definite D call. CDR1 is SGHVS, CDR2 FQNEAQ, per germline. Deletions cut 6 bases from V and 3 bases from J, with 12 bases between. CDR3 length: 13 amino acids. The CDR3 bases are TGTGCCAGCAGGGAGCGATTTAGCTACGAGCAGTACTTC. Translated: CASRERFSYEQYF.

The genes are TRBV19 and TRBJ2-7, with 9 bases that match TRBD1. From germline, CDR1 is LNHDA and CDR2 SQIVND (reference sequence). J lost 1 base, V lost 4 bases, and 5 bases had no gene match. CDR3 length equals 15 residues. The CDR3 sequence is CASSKGQGKSYEQYF. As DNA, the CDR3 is TGTGCCAGTAGTAAGGGACAGGGTAAGTCCTACGAGCAGTACTTC.